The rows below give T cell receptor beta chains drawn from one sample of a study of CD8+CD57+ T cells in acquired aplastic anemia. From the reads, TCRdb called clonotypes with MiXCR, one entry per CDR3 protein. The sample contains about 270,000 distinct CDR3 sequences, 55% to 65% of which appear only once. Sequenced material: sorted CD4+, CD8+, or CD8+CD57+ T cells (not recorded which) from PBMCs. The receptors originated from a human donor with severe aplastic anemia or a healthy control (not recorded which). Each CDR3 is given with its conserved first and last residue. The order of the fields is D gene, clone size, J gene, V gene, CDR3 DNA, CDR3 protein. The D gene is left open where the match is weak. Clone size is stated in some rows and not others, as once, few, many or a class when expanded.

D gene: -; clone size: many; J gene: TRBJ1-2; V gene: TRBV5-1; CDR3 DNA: TGCGCCAGCAGCTTGACGACCGGTAACTATGGCTACACCTTC; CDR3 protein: CASSLTTGNYGYTF
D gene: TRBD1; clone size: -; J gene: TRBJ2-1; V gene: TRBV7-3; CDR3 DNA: TGTGCCAGCAGCTTAACCGGGACAGGGGGAAATGAGCAGTTCTTC; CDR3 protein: CASSLTGTGGNEQFF
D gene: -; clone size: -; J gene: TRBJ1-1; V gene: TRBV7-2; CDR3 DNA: TGTGCCACCCGTTTCGGTGAAGCTTTCTTT; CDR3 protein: CATRFGEAFF
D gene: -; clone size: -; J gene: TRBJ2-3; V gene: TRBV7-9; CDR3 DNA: TGTGCCAGCAGCCTCAACGGGGTTTCAGATACGCAGTATTTT; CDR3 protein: CASSLNGVSDTQYF
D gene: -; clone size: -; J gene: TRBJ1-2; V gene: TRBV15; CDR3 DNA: TGTGCCACCAGCAGAGCAGAGGGCTACTATGGCTACACCTTC; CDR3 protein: CATSRAEGYYGYTF
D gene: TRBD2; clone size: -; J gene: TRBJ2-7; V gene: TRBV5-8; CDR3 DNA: TGCGCCAGCAGCTTGGGACCTAGCGGGGTCTACGAGCAGTACTTC; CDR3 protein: CASSLGPSGVYEQYF
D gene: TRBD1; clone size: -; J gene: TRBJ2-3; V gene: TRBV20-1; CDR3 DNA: TGCAGTGCTAGTGGGGACAGGGGGACAGATACGCAGTATTTT; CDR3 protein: CSASGDRGTDTQYF
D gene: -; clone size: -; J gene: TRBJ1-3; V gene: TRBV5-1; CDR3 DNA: TGCGCTAGCAGCTTGGTCGGGGCTTTTGGAAACACCACATATTTT; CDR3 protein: CASSLVGAFGNTTYF
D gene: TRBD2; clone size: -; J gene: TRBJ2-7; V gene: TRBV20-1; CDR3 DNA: TGCAGTGCTAGAGAAAGGGCTAGCGGGAGAGGTGAGCAGTACTTC; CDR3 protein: CSARERASGRGEQYF
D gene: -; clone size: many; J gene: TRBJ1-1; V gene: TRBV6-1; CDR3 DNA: TGTGCCAGCAGTGGGTTGGGGGGGGCTGAAGCTTTCTTT; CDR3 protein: CASSGLGGAEAFF
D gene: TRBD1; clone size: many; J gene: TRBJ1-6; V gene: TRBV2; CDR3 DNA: TGTGCCAGCAATGCTGGGACAGGGAGTAGTTCACCCCTCCACTTT; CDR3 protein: CASNAGTGSSSPLHF
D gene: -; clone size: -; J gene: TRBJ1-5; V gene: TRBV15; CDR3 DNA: TGTGCCACCAGCGCAGGGTTACAGCCCCAGCATTTT; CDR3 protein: CATSAGLQPQHF
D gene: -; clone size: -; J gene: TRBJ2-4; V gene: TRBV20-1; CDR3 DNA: TGCAGTGCTAGTGAACTAGCCAAAAACATTCAGTACTTC; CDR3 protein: CSASELAKNIQYF
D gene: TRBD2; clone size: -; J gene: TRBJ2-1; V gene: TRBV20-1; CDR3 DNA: TGCAGTGCTCCTCCGCTAGCGGGGTTCCGTAGCGGGTTCTTC; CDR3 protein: CSAPPLAGFRSGFF
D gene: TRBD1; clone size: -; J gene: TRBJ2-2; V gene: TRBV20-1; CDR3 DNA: TGCAGTGCTCCCGGGACAGGGGGCGGGGAGCTGTTTTTT; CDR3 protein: CSAPGTGGGELFF
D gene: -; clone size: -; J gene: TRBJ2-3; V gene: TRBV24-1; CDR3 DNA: TGTGCCACCAACCATCAAGGCAGCACAGATACGCAGTATTTT; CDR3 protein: CATNHQGSTDTQYF
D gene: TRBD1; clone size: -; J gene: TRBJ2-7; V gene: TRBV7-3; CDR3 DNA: TGCGCCAGCAGCCCCGGGACAGACTCCTACGAGCAGTACTTC; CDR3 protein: CASSPGTDSYEQYF
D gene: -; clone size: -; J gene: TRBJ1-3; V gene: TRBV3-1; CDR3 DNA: TGTGCCAGCAGGAGAGGACTAGCGGGCAACACCATACATTTT; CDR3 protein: CASRRGLAGNTIHF
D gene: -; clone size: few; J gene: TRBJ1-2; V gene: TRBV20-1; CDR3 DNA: TGCAGTGCCTGGGCCGAGTACCGCAGTTTACGTGGCTACACCTTC; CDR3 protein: CSAWAEYRSLRGYTF
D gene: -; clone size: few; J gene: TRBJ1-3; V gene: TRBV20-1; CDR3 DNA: TGCAGTGCTATACACGAGGAGGGAAACACCATATATTTT; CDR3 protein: CSAIHEEGNTIYF
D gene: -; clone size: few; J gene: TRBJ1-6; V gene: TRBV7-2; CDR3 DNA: TGTGCCAGCAGCCTAAAGGGACTGAGCTCCTATAATTCACCCCTCCACTTT; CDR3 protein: CASSLKGLSSYNSPLHF
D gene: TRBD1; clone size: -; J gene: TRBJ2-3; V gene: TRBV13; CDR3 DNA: TGTGCCAGCAGAGCCGGGACAGGGAAAGATACGCAGTATTTT; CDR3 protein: CASRAGTGKDTQYF